The 19 T cell receptor beta chains below all came from one sample that was sequenced in a study of cytomegalovirus exposure and HLA in healthy donors. The PCR used 60 Vbeta and 13 Jbeta primers. Produced via immunoSEQ multiplex PCR; TCRdb's table is partial and in-frame only. The sample includes 150,000 to 200,000 clones, nearly 80% of them seen just once. Material: PBMCs. These receptors were collected from a woman aged 40 to 50 in good health and CMV-seronegative.

CDR3 DNA: TGTGCCAGCACCGCTCCGAGGACAGGACCGAACACCGGGGAGCTGTTTTTT. Translation: CASTAPRTGPNTGELFF. The gene calls are TRBV2 and TRBJ2-2, with 7 bases identical to TRBD1. Germline V gives CDR1 SNHLY, CDR2 FYNNEI. With 7 bases clipped from V and 0 bases from J, the junction kept 11 bases outside the gene matches. CDR3 length equals 17 residues.

The chain recombines TRBV28 with TRBJ2-2; TRBD2 aligns across 7 bases. The CDR3 runs 16 residues. Trimming cost V 3 bases and J 3 bases; bases outside gene matches: 7. Germline assignment: CDR1 MDHEN and CDR2 SYDVKM. This chain's CDR3 is CASSLWVSGDTGELFF. CDR3 nucleotide sequence: TGTGCCAGCAGTTTGTGGGTCAGCGGGGACACCGGGGAGCTGTTTTTT.

This chain joins TRBV19 and TRBJ2-3; possible D gene TRBD1, 6 bases. The CDR3 sequence is 15 residues long. Trimming shortened V by 6 bases and J by 4 bases, and 17 bases separated the two germline ends. Germline lookup yields CDR1 LNHDA and CDR2 SQIVND (reference sequence). CDR3 region: CASSTQGGGADTQYF. The CDR3 DNA follows: TGTGCCAGTAGCACACAGGGTGGCGGCGCAGATACGCAGTATTTT. The full variable domain, with the rest looked up from reference TRBV19 and TRBJ2-3, is DGGITQSPKYLFRKEGQNVTLSCEQNLNHDAMYWYRQDPGQGLRLIYYSQIVNDFQKGDIAEGYSVSREKKESFPLTVTSAQKNPTAFYLCASSTQGGGADTQYFGPGTRLTVL.

The V and J genes are TRBV21-1 and TRBJ2-7; the DNA was not compared with TRBD2, the D call given in the table. TRBV21-1 is tagged as a pseudogene. CDR3 length: 18 residues. CDR3: CASSVVKRAVAGPYEQYF. The CDR3 bases are TGTGCCAGCAGCGTCGTGAAGCGCGCCGTAGCGGGGCCCTACGAGCAGTACTTC.

The CDR3 region has the DNA TGTGCCAGCAGCCACTTGCATGCATTTAACTATGGCTACACCTTC. It encodes CASSHLHAFNYGYTF. This chain joins TRBV5-8 and TRBJ1-2; D remains unclear. Germline V gene data show CDR1 as SGHTS and CDR2 as YDEGEE. CDR3 length equals 15 residues. Trimming stripped 4 bases from V and 1 base from J, with 14 bases between.

The CDR3 loop reads CASSQDSTNEKLFF. CDR3 bases: TGTGCCAGCAGCCAAGACAGCACTAATGAAAAACTGTTTTTT. This chain uses TRBV7-2 with TRBJ1-4; TRBD1 might be the D (5 bases). The CDR3 has 14 residues. Trimming removed 5 bases at V and 2 bases at J, with 9 bases between. CDR1 SGHTA and CDR2 FQGNSA come from the germline V gene. Variable domain in full (rest from reference TRBV7-2 and TRBJ1-4): GAGVSQSPSNKVTEKGKDVELRCDPISGHTALYWYRQSLGQGLEFLIYFQGNSAPDKSGLPSDRFSAERTGGSVSTLTIQRTQQEDSAVYLCASSQDSTNEKLFFGSGTQLSVL.

The chain employs TRBV6-1 and TRBJ1-6; D gene ambiguous. This CDR3 is built from 13 residues. CDR1 is MNHNS and CDR2 is SASEGT in the germline V gene. Between the trimmed V and J ends, which lost 3 bases and 10 bases, there was a span of 10 bases. CDR3 in DNA: TGTGCCAGCAGTGACCTACTCTGGTCACCCCTCCACTTT. Translation gives CASSDLLWSPLHF.

The rearrangement links TRBV9 to TRBJ2-5, with TRBD1 matching 12 bases. Germline V gives CDR1 SGDLS, CDR2 YYNGEE. The V gene end was trimmed by 0 bases and the J gene end by 5 bases; junction bases not matched to a gene: 11. This CDR3 has 18 amino acids. CDR3 DNA sequence: TGTGCCAGCAGCGTAGAAGAGGGACAGGGGGCGATGAGGGAGACCCAGTACTTC. Protein sequence: CASSVEEGQGAMRETQYF.

The chain combines TRBV28 with TRBJ2-5, with a possible D match to TRBD2 (6 bases). Trimming stripped 3 bases from V and 3 bases from J, with 14 bases between. Germline assignment: CDR1 MDHEN and CDR2 SYDVKM. The CDR3 contains 15 residues. CDR3 sequence (DNA): TGTGCCAGCAGTTTGTGGTCCGGGGGTGAAGAGACCCAGTACTTC. Translating gives CASSLWSGGEETQYF.

The chain is built from TRBV4-2 and TRBJ2-7; weak D call: TRBD2 (5 bases). From germline, CDR1 is LGHNA and CDR2 YNFKEQ. This CDR3 comprises 14 residues. Trimming stripped 2 bases from V and 4 bases from J, with 12 bases between. The CDR3 loop reads CASSQKVGDYEQYF. DNA for the CDR3: TGTGCCAGCAGCCAAAAGGTCGGGGATTACGAGCAGTACTTC.

This clone has a single count. At the DNA level, this CDR3 is encoded by other sequences in the same sample as well. The chain has TRBV6-5 and TRBJ1-1, with D perhaps matching TRBD1 (6 bases). The germline V and J ends were trimmed by 0 bases and 2 bases, with 7 bases remaining between them. The CDR3 spans 14 residues. Germline V gives CDR1 MNHEY, CDR2 SVGAGI. The CDR3 DNA reads TGTGCCAGCAGTTACTCAGGGGGAAACACTGAAGCTTTCTTT. It encodes CASSYSGGNTEAFF.

J is TRBJ2-7 and V is TRBV20-1; D may be TRBD1 (5 bases). V lost 5 bases and J lost 5, with 10 bases in between. Germline V CDR1 and CDR2: DFQATT, SNEGSKA (reference sequence). The CDR3 runs 11 residues. The CDR3 loop is CSASQGHEQYF. DNA of the CDR3: TGCAGTGCTTCCCAGGGCCACGAGCAGTACTTC.

The chain couples TRBV25-1 to TRBJ2-5; TRBD1 is a possible D gene (5 bases). Looked up from germline, CDR1 is MGHDK and CDR2 is SYGVNS. This CDR3 is built from 15 residues. V was shortened by 1 base and J by 4 bases, with 13 bases between the two germline ends. Here the CDR3 reads CASSEFRSGLETQYF. CDR3 nucleotide sequence: TGTGCCAGCAGTGAATTTAGGTCAGGGCTAGAGACCCAGTACTTC. Complete variable domain (other parts from reference TRBV25-1 and TRBJ2-5): EADIYQTPRYLVIGTGKKITLECSQTMGHDKMYWYQQDPGMELHLIHYSYGVNSTEKGDLSSESTVSRIRTEHFPLTLESARPSHTSQYLCASSEFRSGLETQYFGPGTRLLVL.

The J gene is TRBJ2-4, the V gene TRBV10-2; perhaps TRBD1 as D (6 bases). The ends were cut back, 5 bases at V and 6 bases at J, with 11 bases in the middle. The CDR3 spans 13 residues. Germline-derived CDR1 and CDR2 are WSHSY and SAAADI. This chain's CDR3 is CASSPGAANIQYF. The CDR3 region has the DNA TGCGCCAGCAGTCCAGGGGCCGCAAACATTCAGTACTTC.

This chain uses TRBV5-1 with TRBJ2-7; TRBD1 is a possible D gene (6 bases). V lost 4 bases and J 5 bases, leaving 19 bases between the germline ends. From germline, CDR1 is SGHRS and CDR2 YFSETQ. The CDR3 length is 15 residues. The DNA for the CDR3 is TGCGCCAGCAGCCCAGCTTCGACAGGAAGGGACGAGCAGTACTTC. The encoded protein is CASSPASTGRDEQYF.

The genes are TRBV7-9 and TRBJ2-1, with 14 bases fitting TRBD2. This CDR3 is 18 amino acids long. Germline CDR1 SEHNR, CDR2 FQNEAQ (reference sequence). The J segment lost 8 bases and the V segment lost 6 bases, leaving 15 bases of the junction unmatched. The CDR3 protein is CASSPNRLAGGLVHEQFF. As DNA, the CDR3 is TGTGCCAGCAGTCCTAACCGACTAGCGGGGGGGCTAGTCCATGAGCAGTTCTTC.

The chain recombines TRBV11-2 with TRBJ2-7; D may be TRBD2 (5 bases). Germline values: CDR1 SGHAT, CDR2 FQNNGV. The CDR3 has 16 amino acids. Trimming cost V 1 base and J 4 bases, with 17 bases left between them. The CDR3 DNA reads as TGTGCCAGCAGCTTAGTGGTGGGTGAGGGCCGTTACGAGCAGTACTTC. Protein product: CASSLVVGEGRYEQYF.

The J gene is TRBJ2-5, the V gene TRBV6-1; D might be TRBD1 (5 bases). The CDR3 is 14 residues long. The V end was cut by 6 bases, the J end by 1 base, with 12 bases between. Looked up from germline, CDR1 is MNHNS and CDR2 is SASEGT. The CDR3, as DNA: TGTGCCAGCAGCCTACAGGCCTTCCAAGAGACCCAGTACTTC. Protein: CASSLQAFQETQYF.

The table lists this clone with a few counts. The chain is built from TRBV7-6 and TRBJ2-1, with D possibly being TRBD1 (5 bases). The germline gives CDR1 SGHVS, CDR2 FNYEAQ. CDR3 size: 16 residues. The V end was cut by 4 bases, the J end by 0 bases, with 13 bases between. CDR3 residues: CASSSVGLFSYNEQFF. CDR3 in DNA: TGTGCCAGCAGCTCAGTGGGGCTATTCTCCTACAATGAGCAGTTCTTC.